These 28 T cell receptor beta chains were all obtained from the same sample, sequenced in a study of shared clonotypes between healthy human individuals. Here immunoSEQ multiplex PCR was the method, and the copy in TCRdb shows in-frame clones only, minus some. In the table there are about 2.4 million clones, approximately 93% of which are singletons. Sequencing input: naive CD4+ T cells from PBMCs. Subset of the sample: CD45RA+ positively selected. The receptors here all came from a man younger than 35 in good health. Some clones in this sample may be carry-over from other donors' samples.

The chain links TRBV4-3 to TRBJ2-3; possibly TRBD2 for D (7 bases). Between the trimmed V and J ends, which lost 2 bases and 1 base, there was a span of 19 bases. This CDR3 spans 18 amino acids. The germline gives CDR1 LGHNA, CDR2 YSLEER. CDR3 in amino acids: CASSQSPGGLAGTDTQYF. The CDR3 nucleotides are TGCGCCAGCAGCCAATCACCCGGGGGGCTAGCGGGCACAGATACGCAGTATTTT.

In nucleotides, the CDR3 is TGTGCCAGCAGTGACTCCGCAGGAAAATTGCCCCAGCATTTT. Translation: CASSDSAGKLPQHF. The rearrangement links TRBV6-4 to TRBJ1-5; D remains ambiguous. This CDR3 is 14 amino acids long. CDR1 MRHNA and CDR2 SNTAGT come from the germline V gene. V was pared by 0 bases and J by 9 bases, with 12 bases between.

The chain recombines TRBV6-6 with TRBJ2-5, with TRBD2 matching over 9 bases. This CDR3 has 16 residues. Per germline, CDR1 MNHNY and CDR2 SVGAGI (reference sequence). Trimming removed 0 bases from V and 4 bases from J; junction bases left unmatched: 6. In nucleotides, the CDR3 is TGTGCCAGCAGTTACTCGGGTAGCGGGAGTTCAGAGACCCAGTACTTC. This encodes CASSYSGSGSSETQYF.

This clone was counted once. The chain employs TRBV19 and TRBJ2-3; TRBD2 aligns across 10 bases. The CDR3 runs 13 residues. The germline CDR1 and CDR2 sequences are LNHDA and SQIVND (reference sequence). DNA of the CDR3: TGTGTCACTAGCGGGGACTCCACAGATACGCAGTATTTT. This encodes CVTSGDSTDTQYF.

The CDR3 loop reads CASSRGTGGKETQYF. CDR3 DNA: TGTGCCAGCAGCCGTGGGACAGGGGGTAAAGAGACCCAGTACTTC. This sequence joins TRBV6-5 and TRBJ2-5; 11 bases fit TRBD1. V lost 6 bases and J lost 3; bases outside the gene matches: 6. Per the germline V gene, CDR1 is MNHEY and CDR2 is SVGAGI. The length of the CDR3 is 15 residues.

With regard to this clone: The sample has other DNA sequences that encode this CDR3 too. V is TRBV27 and J is TRBJ1-2; D remains ambiguous. The V and J ends lost 3 bases and 0 bases respectively, with 5 bases between them. The CDR3 contains 13 residues. The germline gives CDR1 MNHEY, CDR2 SMNVEV (reference sequence). Here the CDR3 DNA reads TGTGCCAGCAGTTTTCGGGCTAACTATGGCTACACCTTC. This gives the protein CASSFRANYGYTF.

The chain joins TRBV7-2 to TRBJ1-1, with 8 bases aligning to TRBD1. The V gene end was trimmed by 2 bases and the J gene end by 4 bases; junction bases not matched to a gene: 6. The germline gives CDR1 SGHTA, CDR2 FQGNSA. The CDR3 has 15 amino acids. The CDR3 DNA reads as TGTGCCAGCAGCTTATCGAACAGGGGGGTCACTGAAGCTTTCTTT. The encoded protein is CASSLSNRGVTEAFF.

J is TRBJ2-1 and V is TRBV6-1, with D unresolved. Between the trimmed V and J ends, which lost 3 bases and 0 bases, there was a span of 15 bases. Germline V gene data show CDR1 as MNHNS and CDR2 as SASEGT. This CDR3 has 17 residues. CDR3 loop: CASSDFSPTSSYNEQFF. The CDR3 nucleotides read TGTGCCAGCAGTGATTTCTCTCCGACCAGCTCCTACAATGAGCAGTTCTTC.

The V call is TRBV28, the J call TRBJ1-2; D gene uncertain. The germline CDR1 and CDR2 sequences are MDHEN and SYDVKM. The CDR3 has 16 amino acids. V lost 6 bases and J lost 2, with 19 bases in between. CDR3 nucleotide sequence: TGTGCCAGCAGCTCTGCCGGCGGGGTGGCAAACTATGGCTACACCTTC. This sequence encodes CASSSAGGVANYGYTF.

This chain uses TRBV5-1 with TRBJ1-1, with D possibly TRBD1 on 5 matching bases. The CDR3 runs 17 residues. Trimming removed 4 bases from V and 0 bases from J, with 19 bases in between. Germline assignment: CDR1 SGHRS and CDR2 YFSETQ. CDR3 residues: CASSHGDGGGLNTEAFF. CDR3 bases: TGCGCCAGCAGCCACGGGGACGGGGGAGGATTGAACACTGAAGCTTTCTTT. The complete variable domain, with remaining parts taken from reference TRBV5-1 and TRBJ1-1, reads KAGVTQTPRYLIKTRGQQVTLSCSPISGHRSVSWYQQTPGQGLQFLFEYFSETQRNKGNFPGRFSGRQFSNSRSEMNVSTLELGDSALYLCASSHGDGGGLNTEAFFGQGTRLTVV.

As DNA, the CDR3 is TGTGCCAGCAGCCAAGGCGGACTAGCGGGACGCACAGATACGCAGTATTTT. Translating it yields CASSQGGLAGRTDTQYF. The chain carries TRBV14 and TRBJ2-3; 12 bases are shared with TRBD2. Trimming at V came to 1 base and at J to 1 base, leaving 3 bases not matched to a gene. The CDR3 covers 17 residues. Germline V CDR1 and CDR2: SGHDN, FVKESK.

This chain joins TRBV2 and TRBJ2-2, with D hard to call. V was clipped by 2 bases and J by 0 bases, with 4 bases between them. This CDR3 region has 14 residues. Germline V gene data show CDR1 as SNHLY and CDR2 as FYNNEI. The CDR3 loop reads CASSEMTNTGELFF. CDR3 nucleotides: TGTGCCAGCAGTGAAATGACGAACACCGGGGAGCTGTTTTTT. The whole variable domain, filled in from reference TRBV2 and TRBJ2-2, reads EPEVTQTPSHQVTQMGQEVILRCVPISNHLYFYWYRQILGQKVEFLVSFYNNEISEKSEIFDDQFSVERPDGSNFTLKIRSTKLEDSAMYFCASSEMTNTGELFFGEGSRLTVL.

The J gene is TRBJ1-5, the V gene TRBV6-5, with TRBD1 identical over 12 bases. The J segment lost 6 bases and the V segment lost 9 bases, leaving 6 bases of the junction unmatched. CDR3 length equals 14 residues. From germline, CDR1 is MNHEY and CDR2 SVGAGI. The CDR3 region has the DNA TGTGCCAGATCCGGGACAGGGGGCAGTCAGCCCCAGCATTTT. Translation gives CARSGTGGSQPQHF.

This chain connects TRBV10-3 to TRBJ1-5; a weak D match, TRBD1 (5 bases). The CDR3 loop spans 13 amino acids. V was cut by 8 bases and J by 5 bases, with 13 bases left in between. The germline V gene encodes CDR1 ENHRY and CDR2 SYGVKD. The CDR3 spells CAIAVGPDQPQHF. The CDR3 DNA is TGTGCCATCGCGGTGGGGCCCGATCAGCCCCAGCATTTT.

The J gene is TRBJ1-1, the V gene TRBV19; 8 nucleotides agree with TRBD1. Germline CDR1 reads LNHDA; CDR2 reads SQIVND (reference sequence). The trim removed 6 bases at V and 1 base at J, leaving 4 bases unmatched. The CDR3 spans 14 residues. The CDR3 reads CASSPQGANTEAFF. The CDR3 DNA reads as TGTGCCAGTAGCCCCCAGGGGGCGAACACTGAAGCTTTCTTT. Full variable domain (remainder filled in from reference TRBV19 and TRBJ1-1): DGGITQSPKYLFRKEGQNVTLSCEQNLNHDAMYWYRQDPGQGLRLIYYSQIVNDFQKGDIAEGYSVSREKKESFPLTVTSAQKNPTAFYLCASSPQGANTEAFFGQGTRLTVV.

This clone was found once. The chain recombines TRBV5-1 with TRBJ1-1, with D unresolved. CDR3 length equals 14 residues. V was shortened by 4 bases and J by 0 bases, with 10 bases between the two germline ends. Germline loops: CDR1 SGHRS, CDR2 YFSETQ. CDR3 sequence reads: CASSIGNLNTEAFF. The DNA of the CDR3 is TGCGCCAGCAGCATCGGAAACCTGAACACTGAAGCTTTCTTT.

The chain carries TRBV7-3 and TRBJ2-1; 9 bases match TRBD2. Unmatched junction bases numbered 10, after V lost 3 bases and J lost 4 bases. The CDR3 length is 17 residues. Germline values: CDR1 SGHTA, CDR2 FQGTGA. The CDR3 region has the DNA TGTGCCAGCAGCTTGCGGGGGGCTAGCGGGATATACAATGAGCAGTTCTTC. It specifies CASSLRGASGIYNEQFF.

This chain links TRBV2 with TRBJ2-7; 7 bases line up with TRBD1. The CDR3 is 14 amino acids. Germline-derived CDR1 and CDR2 are SNHLY and FYNNEI. The V gene end was trimmed by 6 bases and the J gene end by 0 bases; junction bases not matched to a gene: 5. CDR3 loop: CASRDRMTSYEQYF. CDR3 DNA: TGTGCCAGCAGGGACAGGATGACCTCCTACGAGCAGTACTTC.

The chain has TRBV27 and TRBJ2-1, with TRBD2 matching over 9 bases. The length of the CDR3 is 15 residues. Germline lookup yields CDR1 MNHEY and CDR2 SMNVEV (reference sequence). V shed 7 bases, J shed 7 bases, and the junction held 11 bases outside the gene matches. CDR3: CASTASGNWVNEQFF. Written as DNA, the CDR3 is TGTGCCAGCACGGCTAGCGGGAATTGGGTGAATGAGCAGTTCTTC.

V and J are TRBV5-4 and TRBJ2-7; D is undetermined. V lost 4 bases and J 0 bases, leaving 8 bases between the germline ends. The CDR3 is 13 residues long. The V gene's germline CDR1 is SGHNT and CDR2 YYREEE (reference sequence). CDR3 residues: CASSRADSYEQYF. In DNA, the CDR3 is TGTGCCAGCAGCAGGGCGGACTCCTACGAGCAGTACTTC.

Comment on this clone: Other DNA sequences in the sample encode the same CDR3. The rearrangement uses TRBV7-2 and TRBJ2-3, with D unresolved. Germline CDR1 is SGHTA and CDR2 is FQGNSA. There are 12 residues in the CDR3. V lost 4 bases to trimming and J lost 3 bases, with 5 bases between them. This chain's CDR3 is CASSWRTDTQYF. For the CDR3, the DNA is TGTGCCAGCAGCTGGCGAACAGATACGCAGTATTTT.

The J gene is TRBJ2-3, the V gene TRBV10-3, with D possibly matching TRBD2 (6 bases). Looked up from germline, CDR1 is ENHRY and CDR2 is SYGVKD. This CDR3 has 13 amino acids. V dropped 4 bases and J dropped 4 bases, with 9 bases sitting between them. CDR3 DNA: TGTGCCATCAGTGGACTAGTGGCAGATACGCAGTATTTT. The encoded protein is CAISGLVADTQYF.

The rearrangement uses TRBV12-5 and TRBJ2-1, with TRBD1 matching 8 bases. The germline CDR1 and CDR2 sequences are LGHNT and FRNRAP. V lost 1 base and J lost 9; bases outside the gene matches: 11. The CDR3 extends over 16 amino acids. The CDR3, as DNA: TGTGCTAGTGGTTTGGCTACCGGGACAGGAACCGCTGAGCAGTTCTTC. This gives the protein CASGLATGTGTAEQFF.

The genes are TRBV7-2 and TRBJ1-1; D is undetermined. The CDR3 length is 15 residues. The germline V and J ends were trimmed by 1 base and 7 bases, with 16 bases remaining between them. Germline V CDR1 and CDR2: SGHTA, FQGNSA. The CDR3 region is CASSLGVGFGIEAFF. CDR3 DNA: TGTGCCAGCAGCTTAGGTGTCGGGTTCGGGATTGAAGCTTTCTTT.

The chain recombines TRBV7-9 with TRBJ2-3; TRBD2 matches 13 bases. In germline, CDR1 is SEHNR, CDR2 FQNEAQ (reference sequence). Trimming removed 5 bases from V and 3 bases from J; junction bases left unmatched: 5. This CDR3 has 16 residues. In DNA, the CDR3 is TGTGCCAGCAGCATGGGACTAGCGGGATATACAGATACGCAGTATTTT. This translates into CASSMGLAGYTDTQYF.

This sequence joins TRBV5-1 and TRBJ2-7; the D is unclear. The CDR3 is 14 amino acids. Germline-derived CDR1 and CDR2 are SGHRS and YFSETQ. Trimming took off 4 bases at V and 0 bases at J, with 11 bases between the two ends. CDR3 in amino acids: CASSAYASSYEQYF. Written as DNA, the CDR3 is TGCGCCAGCAGCGCGTACGCAAGCTCCTACGAGCAGTACTTC. Together with reference TRBV5-1 and TRBJ2-7, the CDR3 gives the full variable domain: KAGVTQTPRYLIKTRGQQVTLSCSPISGHRSVSWYQQTPGQGLQFLFEYFSETQRNKGNFPGRFSGRQFSNSRSEMNVSTLELGDSALYLCASSAYASSYEQYFGPGTRLTVT.

This clone was detected only a few times. At the DNA level, this CDR3 is encoded by other sequences in the same sample as well. The V and J genes are TRBV18 and TRBJ1-4; D might be TRBD1 (5 bases). From germline, CDR1 is KGHSH and CDR2 LQKENI. This CDR3 region has 14 residues. The germline V and J ends were trimmed by 3 bases and 3 bases, with 8 bases remaining between them. The chain's CDR3 is CASSPGRANEKLFF. The CDR3 DNA sequence: TGTGCCAGCTCACCGGGCAGGGCTAATGAAAAACTGTTTTTT.

V usage is TRBV7-9 and J usage is TRBJ1-1, with D possibly matching TRBD1 (5 bases). CDR3 size: 13 residues. V gave up 4 bases and J gave up 7 bases, with 13 bases separating them. CDR1 and CDR2 (germline): SEHNR, FQNEAQ (reference sequence). The CDR3: CASSSPARGEAFF. Here the CDR3 DNA reads TGTGCCAGCAGCTCCCCCGCAAGGGGTGAAGCTTTCTTT.